The 14 T cell receptor beta chains below all came from one sample that was sequenced in a study of immune evolution from preneoplasia to lung adenocarcinoma. TCRdb's table, derived via immunoSEQ multiplex PCR, lists solely in-frame clones and lacks some. The sample records around 10,000 clones, over 70% being singletons. Sequences were obtained from FFPE normal lung tissue adjacent to the tumor. These TCRs come from a person in their sixties or seventies with lung adenocarcinoma. Some clones in this sample may be carry-over from other donors' samples.

The genes are TRBV11-3 and TRBJ2-7, with D hard to call. The CDR3 spans 13 residues. V was clipped by 5 bases and J by 1 base, with 9 bases between them. Germline V gene data show CDR1 as SGHNT and CDR2 as YENEEA. CDR3 sequence reads: CASSGPNSYEQYF. The DNA for the CDR3 is TGTGCCAGCAGCGGGCCTAATTCCTACGAGCAGTACTTC.

This chain uses TRBV13 with TRBJ1-2, with D maybe TRBD1 (6 bases). V lost 0 bases, J lost 4 bases, and 12 bases lay in between. The CDR3 sequence is 15 residues long. Germline lookup yields CDR1 PRHDT and CDR2 FYEKMQ (reference sequence). CDR3 residues: CASSLGQGRAYGYTF. CDR3 in DNA: TGTGCCAGCAGCTTAGGCCAGGGGAGGGCCTATGGCTACACCTTC.

This sequence joins TRBV5-4 and TRBJ2-5; D possibly corresponds to TRBD2 (6 bases). This CDR3 comprises 14 residues. The germline gives CDR1 SGHNT, CDR2 YYREEE (reference sequence). The V end lost 2 bases, the J end lost 3 bases, and 11 bases lay between the germline ends. The CDR3 protein is CASSFGTSEETQYF. CDR3 in DNA: TGTGCCAGCAGCTTTGGGACTTCAGAAGAGACCCAGTACTTC.

The chain uses TRBV10-2 and TRBJ1-5, with D possibly matching TRBD1 (5 bases). Trimming cost V 3 bases and J 4 bases, with 13 bases left between them. Germline V lookup: CDR1 WSHSY, CDR2 SAAADI. The CDR3 extends over 15 amino acids. This chain's CDR3 is CASSEVGGSNQPQHF. The CDR3 DNA is TGCGCCAGCAGTGAAGTTGGGGGTTCTAATCAGCCCCAGCATTTT.

The gene calls are TRBV4-2 and TRBJ2-1, with D perhaps matching TRBD1 (6 bases). Germline V gene data show CDR1 as LGHNA and CDR2 as YNFKEQ. There are 15 residues in the CDR3. The V gene lost 3 bases and the J gene lost 0 bases, with 9 bases spanning the gap. This CDR3 reads CASSHQGSSYNEQFF. CDR3 sequence (DNA): TGTGCCAGCAGCCACCAGGGGAGCTCCTACAATGAGCAGTTCTTC.

V is TRBV4-1 and J is TRBJ2-2, with 9 nucleotides matching TRBD2. Trimming at V came to 3 bases and at J to 6 bases, leaving 11 bases not matched to a gene. Germline V gene lookup returns CDR1 MGHRA and CDR2 YSYEKL. This CDR3 comprises 17 residues. CDR3 DNA sequence: TGCGCCAGCAGCCACCCGACTAGCGGAGACCCATCCGGGGAGCTGTTTTTT. Amino acids: CASSHPTSGDPSGELFF.

The rearrangement links TRBV7-3 to TRBJ2-2; D may be TRBD2 (5 bases). The length of the CDR3 is 15 residues. Trimming pared 7 bases from V and 1 base from J, leaving 13 bases between. Per the germline V gene, CDR1 is SGHTA and CDR2 is FQGTGA. The chain's CDR3 is CASMVSGMNTGELFF. The CDR3 DNA reads TGTGCCAGCATGGTATCCGGGATGAACACCGGGGAGCTGTTTTTT. The whole variable domain, remainder taken from reference TRBV7-3 and TRBJ2-2, is GAGVSQTPSNKVTEKGKYVELRCDPISGHTALYWYRQSLGQGPEFLIYFQGTGAADDSGLPNDRFFAVRPEGSVSTLKIQRTERGDSAVYLCASMVSGMNTGELFFGEGSRLTVL.

Concerning this clone: The same CDR3 arises from other DNA sequences in this sample as well. J is TRBJ2-6 and V is TRBV18; D gene uncertain. Trimming shortened V by 4 bases and J by 1 base, and 5 bases separated the two germline ends. Germline-derived CDR1 and CDR2 are KGHSH and LQKENI. The CDR3 length is 14 residues. The CDR3 protein is CASSRASGANVLTF. CDR3 sequence (DNA): TGTGCCAGCTCACGTGCATCTGGGGCCAACGTCCTGACTTTC.

This clone qualifies as medium-sized. The rearrangement links TRBV19 to TRBJ1-2; D ambiguous. V was trimmed by 7 bases and J by 2 bases, leaving 17 bases between them. Germline-derived CDR1 and CDR2 are LNHDA and SQIVND (reference sequence). The CDR3 totals 15 residues. CDR3 in DNA: TGTGCCAGTACCTTAGACGGCCGGGGAAACTATGGCTACACCTTC. This sequence encodes CASTLDGRGNYGYTF.

V usage is TRBV4-1 and J usage is TRBJ2-6; D not certain. CDR1 is MGHRA, CDR2 YSYEKL, per germline. This CDR3 comprises 14 residues. V was pared by 0 bases and J by 2 bases, with 2 bases between. In DNA form, the CDR3 reads TGCGCCAGCAGCCAAGATCCTGGGGCCAACGTCCTGACTTTC. Its translation: CASSQDPGANVLTF.

The V and J genes are TRBV10-1 and TRBJ1-1, with TRBD1 matching over 8 bases. With 2 bases clipped from V and 1 base from J, the junction kept 9 bases outside the gene matches. The CDR3 totals 17 residues. Looked up from germline, CDR1 is WNHNN and CDR2 is SYGVQD (reference sequence). DNA for the CDR3: TGCGCCAGCAGTGAGATAGACAGGGGTTATTGGAACACTGAAGCTTTCTTT. It specifies CASSEIDRGYWNTEAFF.

The chain recombines TRBV6-6 with TRBJ2-7, with a weak D call TRBD2 (5 bases). The CDR3 has 13 amino acids. Germline values: CDR1 MNHNY, CDR2 SVGAGI (reference sequence). The ends were cut back, 6 bases at V and 3 bases at J, with 12 bases in the middle. Written as DNA, the CDR3 is TGTGCCAGCAGCTTGGGTAGCGACTACGAGCAGTACTTC. It encodes CASSLGSDYEQYF.

V and J are TRBV6-1 and TRBJ2-5, with TRBD1 matching 10 bases. This CDR3 has 14 amino acids. The germline CDR1 and CDR2 sequences are MNHNS and SASEGT. V trimming: 7 bases; J trimming: 5 bases; junction bases outside the gene matches: 7. The CDR3 reads CASTRTGGGETQYF. The CDR3, as DNA: TGTGCCAGCACCAGGACAGGGGGAGGTGAGACCCAGTACTTC.

V usage is TRBV6-5 and J usage is TRBJ2-2, with D possibly TRBD1 on 6 matching bases. Deletions cut 6 bases from V and 6 bases from J, with 17 bases between. This CDR3 contains 15 residues. The germline V gene has CDR1 MNHEY and CDR2 SVGAGI. CDR3 bases: TGTGCCAGCAGCCCCGAATACAGGGCCGCCGGGGAGCTGTTTTTT. Amino acid sequence: CASSPEYRAAGELFF.